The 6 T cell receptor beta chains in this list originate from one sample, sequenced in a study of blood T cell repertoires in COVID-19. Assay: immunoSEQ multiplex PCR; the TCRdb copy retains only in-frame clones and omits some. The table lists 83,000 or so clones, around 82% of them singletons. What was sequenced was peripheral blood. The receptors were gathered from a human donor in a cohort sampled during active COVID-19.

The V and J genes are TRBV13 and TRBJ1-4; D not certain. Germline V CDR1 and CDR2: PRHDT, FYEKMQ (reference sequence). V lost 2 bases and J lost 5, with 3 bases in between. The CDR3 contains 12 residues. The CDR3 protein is CASSLLNEKLFF. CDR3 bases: TGTGCCAGCAGCTTACTCAATGAAAAACTGTTTTTT.

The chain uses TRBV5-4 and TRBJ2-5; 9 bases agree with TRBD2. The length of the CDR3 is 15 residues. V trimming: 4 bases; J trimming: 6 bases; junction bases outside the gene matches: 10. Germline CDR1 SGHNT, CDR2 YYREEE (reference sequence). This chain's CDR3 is CASSPGGGAGKTQYF. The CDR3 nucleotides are TGTGCCAGCAGCCCGGGCGGGGGGGCCGGGAAGACCCAGTACTTC.

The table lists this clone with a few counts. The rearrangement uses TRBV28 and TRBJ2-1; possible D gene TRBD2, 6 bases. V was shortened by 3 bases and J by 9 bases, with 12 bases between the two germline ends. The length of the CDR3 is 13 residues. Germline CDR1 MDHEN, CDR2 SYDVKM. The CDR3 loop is CASSFLPGVEQFF. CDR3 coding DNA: TGTGCCAGCAGTTTCCTCCCGGGGGTTGAGCAGTTCTTC.

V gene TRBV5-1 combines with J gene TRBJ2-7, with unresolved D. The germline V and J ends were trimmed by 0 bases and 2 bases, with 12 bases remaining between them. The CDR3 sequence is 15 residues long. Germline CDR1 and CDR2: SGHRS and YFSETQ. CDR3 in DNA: TGCGCCAGCAGCTTGGGGGTGACTCGCACCTACGAGCAGTACTTC. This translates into CASSLGVTRTYEQYF.

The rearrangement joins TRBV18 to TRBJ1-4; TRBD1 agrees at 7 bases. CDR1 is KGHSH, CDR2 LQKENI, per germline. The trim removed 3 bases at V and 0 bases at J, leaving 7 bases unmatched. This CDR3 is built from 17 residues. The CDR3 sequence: CASSPFNGQATNEKLFF. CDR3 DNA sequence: TGTGCCAGCTCACCTTTTAACGGACAGGCAACTAATGAAAAACTGTTTTTT.

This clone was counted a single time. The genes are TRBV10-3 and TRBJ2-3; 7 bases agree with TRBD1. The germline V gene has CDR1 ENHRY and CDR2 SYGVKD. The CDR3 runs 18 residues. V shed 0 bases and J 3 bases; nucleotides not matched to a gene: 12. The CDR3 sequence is CAISESTLRGRQTDTQYF. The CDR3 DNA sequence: TGTGCCATCAGTGAGTCGACTCTGAGGGGGCGCCAAACAGATACGCAGTATTTT.